This T cell receptor beta chain was obtained from a study of blood T cell repertoires in COVID-19. Study details: Researchers got acute and convalescent COVID-19 samples from the United States, Italy and Spain. PBMCs, B-cell-depleted T cells, or T cells provided the cDNA or gDNA that made up the material.

Original handling: For nucleated cells, counts were estimated from reference gene primer amplification. Data came from immunoSEQ multiplex PCR; TCRdb stores just in-frame clones and leaves some out. That table is the source of V, J and clone size, and D and trimming were worked out from the DNA. The top ten hold around 10% of the sample, which has 15,000 to 20,000 clones, 88% seen once. The CDR3 consists of 15 residues. The germline CDR1 and CDR2 sequences are LNHDA and SQIVND (reference sequence). Regarding this clone: At one end, the junction sequence differs from germline, possibly due to a read error.

The source of this sequence is a human donor in a cohort sampled during active COVID-19. This chain joins TRBV19 and TRBJ1-5; TRBD1 aligns across 9 bases. Sequences were obtained from peripheral blood. CDR3 sequence: CASSFTGGNNQPQHF. Here the CDR3 DNA reads TGTGCAAGTAGTTTCACAGGGGGCAATAATCAGCCCCAGCATTTT.